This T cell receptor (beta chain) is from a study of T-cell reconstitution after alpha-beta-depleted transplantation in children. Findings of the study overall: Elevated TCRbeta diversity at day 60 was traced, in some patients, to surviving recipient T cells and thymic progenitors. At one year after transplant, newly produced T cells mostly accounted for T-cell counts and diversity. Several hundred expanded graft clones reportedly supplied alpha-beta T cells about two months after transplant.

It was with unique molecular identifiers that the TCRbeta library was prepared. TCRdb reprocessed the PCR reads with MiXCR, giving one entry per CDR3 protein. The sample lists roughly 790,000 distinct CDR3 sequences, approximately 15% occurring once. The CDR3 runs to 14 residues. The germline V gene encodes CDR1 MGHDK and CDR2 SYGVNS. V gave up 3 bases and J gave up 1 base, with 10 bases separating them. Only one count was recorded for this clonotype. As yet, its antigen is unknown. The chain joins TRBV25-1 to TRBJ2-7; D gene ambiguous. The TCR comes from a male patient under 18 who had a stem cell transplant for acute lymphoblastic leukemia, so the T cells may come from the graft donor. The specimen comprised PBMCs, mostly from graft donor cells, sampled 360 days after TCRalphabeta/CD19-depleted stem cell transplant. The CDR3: CASSEILFSYEQYF. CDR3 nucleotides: TGTGCCAGCAGTGAGATACTTTTTTCCTACGAGCAGTACTTC.